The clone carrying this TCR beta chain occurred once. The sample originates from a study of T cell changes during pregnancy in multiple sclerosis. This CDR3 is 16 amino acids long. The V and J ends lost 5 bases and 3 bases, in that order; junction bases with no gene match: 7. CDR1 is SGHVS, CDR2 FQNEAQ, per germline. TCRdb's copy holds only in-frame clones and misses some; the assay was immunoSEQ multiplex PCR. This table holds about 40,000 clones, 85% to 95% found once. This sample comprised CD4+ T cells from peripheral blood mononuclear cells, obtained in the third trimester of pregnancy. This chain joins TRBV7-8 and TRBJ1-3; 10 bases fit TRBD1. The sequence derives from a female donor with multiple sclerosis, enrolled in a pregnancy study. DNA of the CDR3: TGTGCCAGCAGCCCCGACAGGGGGCGAGGTGGAAACACCATATATTTT. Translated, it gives CASSPDRGRGGNTIYF.